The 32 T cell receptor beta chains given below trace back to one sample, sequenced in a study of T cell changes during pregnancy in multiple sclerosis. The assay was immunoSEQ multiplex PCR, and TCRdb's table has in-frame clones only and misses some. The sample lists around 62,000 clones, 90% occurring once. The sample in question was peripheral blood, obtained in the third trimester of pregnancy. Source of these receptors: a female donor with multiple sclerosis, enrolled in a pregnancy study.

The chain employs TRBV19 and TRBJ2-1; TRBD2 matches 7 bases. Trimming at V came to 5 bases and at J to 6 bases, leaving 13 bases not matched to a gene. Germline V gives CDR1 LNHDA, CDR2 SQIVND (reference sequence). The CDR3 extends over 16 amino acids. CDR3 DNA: TGTGCCAGTAGTCCTTTCGGCGGGAGAGGTCTCAATGAGCAGTTCTTC. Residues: CASSPFGGRGLNEQFF.

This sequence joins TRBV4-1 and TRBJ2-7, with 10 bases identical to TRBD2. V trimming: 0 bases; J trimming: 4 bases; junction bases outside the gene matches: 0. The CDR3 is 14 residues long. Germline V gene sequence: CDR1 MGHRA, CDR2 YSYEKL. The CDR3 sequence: CASSQEAGGYEQYF. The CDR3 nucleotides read TGCGCCAGCAGCCAAGAAGCGGGAGGGTACGAGCAGTACTTC.

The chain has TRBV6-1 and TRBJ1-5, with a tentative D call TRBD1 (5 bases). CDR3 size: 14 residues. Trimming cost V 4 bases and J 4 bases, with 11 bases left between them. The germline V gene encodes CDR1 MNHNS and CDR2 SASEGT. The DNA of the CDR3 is TGTGCCAGCAGTGGGGACGGGGGAAATCAGCCCCAGCATTTT. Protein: CASSGDGGNQPQHF.

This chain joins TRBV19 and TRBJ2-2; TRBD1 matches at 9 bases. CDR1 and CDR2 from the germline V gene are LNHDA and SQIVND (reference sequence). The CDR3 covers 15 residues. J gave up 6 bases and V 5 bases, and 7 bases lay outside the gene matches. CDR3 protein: CASSAWTGVAGELFF. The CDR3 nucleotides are TGTGCCAGTAGTGCATGGACAGGGGTGGCCGGGGAGCTGTTTTTT.

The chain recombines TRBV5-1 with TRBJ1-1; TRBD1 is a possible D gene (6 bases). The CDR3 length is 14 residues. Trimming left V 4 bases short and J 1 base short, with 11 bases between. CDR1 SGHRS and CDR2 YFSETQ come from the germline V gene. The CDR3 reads CASSPGGPNTEAFF. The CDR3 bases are TGCGCCAGCAGCCCCGGGGGGCCGAACACTGAAGCTTTCTTT.

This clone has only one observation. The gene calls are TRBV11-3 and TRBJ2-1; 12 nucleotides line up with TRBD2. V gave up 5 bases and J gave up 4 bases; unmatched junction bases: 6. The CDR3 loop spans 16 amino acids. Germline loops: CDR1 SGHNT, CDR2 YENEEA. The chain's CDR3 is CASSLLAGGPYNEQFF. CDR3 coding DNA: TGTGCCAGCAGCCTCCTAGCGGGGGGGCCTTACAATGAGCAGTTCTTC. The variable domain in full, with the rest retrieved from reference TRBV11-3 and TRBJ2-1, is EAGVVQSPRYKIIEKKQPVAFWCNPISGHNTLYWYLQNLGQGPELLIRYENEEAVDDSQLPKDRFSAERLKGVDSTLKIQPAELGDSAVYLCASSLLAGGPYNEQFFGPGTRLTVL.

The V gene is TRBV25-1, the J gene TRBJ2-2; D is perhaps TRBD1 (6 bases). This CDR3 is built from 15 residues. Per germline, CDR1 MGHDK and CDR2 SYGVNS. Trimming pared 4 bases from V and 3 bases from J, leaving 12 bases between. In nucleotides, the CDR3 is TGTGCCAGCAGTGTACCCCCAGGGGACACCGGGGAGCTGTTTTTT. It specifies CASSVPPGDTGELFF.

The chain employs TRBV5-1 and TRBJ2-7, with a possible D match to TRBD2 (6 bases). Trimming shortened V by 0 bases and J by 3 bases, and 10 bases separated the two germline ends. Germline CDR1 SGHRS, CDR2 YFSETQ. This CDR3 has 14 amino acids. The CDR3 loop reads CASSLVGSVYEQYF. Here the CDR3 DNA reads TGCGCCAGCAGCTTGGTCGGGAGCGTCTACGAGCAGTACTTC.

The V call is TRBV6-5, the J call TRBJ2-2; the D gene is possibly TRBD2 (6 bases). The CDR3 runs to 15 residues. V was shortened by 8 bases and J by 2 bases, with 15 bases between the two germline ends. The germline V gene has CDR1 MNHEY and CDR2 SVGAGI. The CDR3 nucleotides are TGTGCCAGCCGTCCGGGAGTAATTAACACCGGGGAGCTGTTTTTT. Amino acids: CASRPGVINTGELFF.

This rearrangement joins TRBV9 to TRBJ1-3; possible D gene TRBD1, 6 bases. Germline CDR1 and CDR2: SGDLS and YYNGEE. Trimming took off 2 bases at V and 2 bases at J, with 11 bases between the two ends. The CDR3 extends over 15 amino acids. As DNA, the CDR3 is TGTGCCAGCAGCGTGAGCACAGGGCCTGGAAACACCATATATTTT. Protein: CASSVSTGPGNTIYF.

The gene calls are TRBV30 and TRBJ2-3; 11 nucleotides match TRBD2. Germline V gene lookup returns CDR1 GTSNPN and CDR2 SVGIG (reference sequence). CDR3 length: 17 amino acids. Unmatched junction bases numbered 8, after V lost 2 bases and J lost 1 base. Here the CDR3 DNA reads TGTGCCTGGAGTCCGGGACTAGCGGACCTAGGCACAGATACGCAGTATTTT. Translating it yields CAWSPGLADLGTDTQYF.

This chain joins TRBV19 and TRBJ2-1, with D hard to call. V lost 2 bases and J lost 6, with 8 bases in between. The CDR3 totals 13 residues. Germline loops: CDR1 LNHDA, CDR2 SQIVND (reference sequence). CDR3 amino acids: CASSIPGPNEQFF. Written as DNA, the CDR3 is TGTGCCAGTAGTATACCTGGGCCCAATGAGCAGTTCTTC.

CDR3 sequence reads: CASQTSADEQYF. CDR3 nucleotides: TGTGCCAGCCAGACTAGCGCGGACGAGCAGTACTTC. This rearrangement joins TRBV27 to TRBJ2-7, with 8 bases that match TRBD2. J was trimmed by 5 bases and V by 8 bases; bases with no gene match: 5. Germline V CDR1 and CDR2: MNHEY, SMNVEV (reference sequence). The CDR3 length is 12 residues.

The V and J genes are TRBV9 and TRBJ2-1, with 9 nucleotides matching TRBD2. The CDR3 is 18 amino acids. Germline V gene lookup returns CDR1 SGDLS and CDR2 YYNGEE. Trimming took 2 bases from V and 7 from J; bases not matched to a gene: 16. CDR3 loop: CASSVLDLAGAWRNEQFF. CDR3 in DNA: TGTGCCAGCAGCGTCCTAGATTTAGCGGGAGCGTGGAGGAATGAGCAGTTCTTC.

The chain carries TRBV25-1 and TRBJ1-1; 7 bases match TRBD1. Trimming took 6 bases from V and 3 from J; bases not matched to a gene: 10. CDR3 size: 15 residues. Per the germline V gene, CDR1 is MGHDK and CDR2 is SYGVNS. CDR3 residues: CASRGDRVGDTEAFF. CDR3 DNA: TGTGCCAGCAGGGGTGACAGGGTGGGGGACACTGAAGCTTTCTTT.

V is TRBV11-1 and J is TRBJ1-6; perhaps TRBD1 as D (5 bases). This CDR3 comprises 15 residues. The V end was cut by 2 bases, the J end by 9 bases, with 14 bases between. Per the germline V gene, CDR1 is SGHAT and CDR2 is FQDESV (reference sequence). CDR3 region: CASSLNQEGVSPLHF. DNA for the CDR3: TGTGCCAGCAGCTTAAATCAAGAAGGGGTTTCACCCCTCCACTTT.

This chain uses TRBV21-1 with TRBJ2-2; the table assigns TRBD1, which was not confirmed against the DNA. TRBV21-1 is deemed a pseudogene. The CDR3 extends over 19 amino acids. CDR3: CASSKPARDRPANTGELFF. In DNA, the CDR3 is TGTGCCAGCAGCAAACCTGCTAGGGACAGGCCAGCGAACACCGGGGAGCTGTTTTTT.

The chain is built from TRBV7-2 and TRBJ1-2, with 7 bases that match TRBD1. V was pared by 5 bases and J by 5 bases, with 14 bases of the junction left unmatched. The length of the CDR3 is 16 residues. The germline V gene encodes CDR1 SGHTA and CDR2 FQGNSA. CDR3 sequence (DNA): TGTGCCAGCAGCATCCCTGGGACAGATCGCCCTTATGGCTACACCTTC. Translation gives CASSIPGTDRPYGYTF.

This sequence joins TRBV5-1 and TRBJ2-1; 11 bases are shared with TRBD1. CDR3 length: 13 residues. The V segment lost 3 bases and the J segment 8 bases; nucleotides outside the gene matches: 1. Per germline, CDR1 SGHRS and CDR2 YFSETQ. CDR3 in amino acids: CASSWTGGDEQFF. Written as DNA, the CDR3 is TGCGCCAGCAGCTGGACAGGGGGCGATGAGCAGTTCTTC.

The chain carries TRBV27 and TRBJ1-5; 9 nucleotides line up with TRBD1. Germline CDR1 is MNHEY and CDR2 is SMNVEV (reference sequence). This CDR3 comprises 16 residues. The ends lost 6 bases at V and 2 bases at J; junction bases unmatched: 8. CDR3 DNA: TGTGCCAGCAGGAACACAGGGGGCGCGGGCAATCAGCCCCAGCATTTT. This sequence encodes CASRNTGGAGNQPQHF.

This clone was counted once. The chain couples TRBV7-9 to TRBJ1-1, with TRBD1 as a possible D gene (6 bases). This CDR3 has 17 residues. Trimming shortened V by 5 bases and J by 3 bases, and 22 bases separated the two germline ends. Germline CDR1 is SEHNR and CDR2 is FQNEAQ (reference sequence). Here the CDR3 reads CASSPFRPGRGDTEAFF. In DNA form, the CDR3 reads TGTGCCAGCAGCCCCTTCCGGCCAGGGAGGGGGGACACTGAAGCTTTCTTT.

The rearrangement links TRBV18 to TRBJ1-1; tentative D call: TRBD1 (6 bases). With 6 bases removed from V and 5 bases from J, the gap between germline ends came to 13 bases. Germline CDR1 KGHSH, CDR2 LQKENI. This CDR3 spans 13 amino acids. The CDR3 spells CASSPTGRTEAFF. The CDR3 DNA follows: TGTGCCAGCTCGCCAACAGGGCGGACTGAAGCTTTCTTT.

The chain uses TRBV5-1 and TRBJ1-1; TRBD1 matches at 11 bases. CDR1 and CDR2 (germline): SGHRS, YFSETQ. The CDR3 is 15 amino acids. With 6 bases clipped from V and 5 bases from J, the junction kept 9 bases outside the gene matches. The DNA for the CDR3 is TGCGCCAGCAACGGACAGGGGGCCGGAAGAACTGAAGCTTTCTTT. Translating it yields CASNGQGAGRTEAFF.

The CDR3 is CASGRENEQFF. CDR3 DNA sequence: TGTGCTAGTGGGCGAGAAAATGAGCAGTTCTTC. The chain employs TRBV12-5 and TRBJ2-1; D is unresolved. The CDR3 is 11 residues long. The V and J ends lost 6 bases and 7 bases respectively, with 7 bases between them. Germline loops: CDR1 LGHNT, CDR2 FRNRAP. The whole variable domain, remainder taken from reference TRBV12-5 and TRBJ2-1, is DARVTQTPRHKVTEMGQEVTMRCQPILGHNTVFWYRQTMMQGLELLAYFRNRAPLDDSGMPKDRFSAEMPDATLATLKIQPSEPRDSAVYFCASGRENEQFFGPGTRLTVL.

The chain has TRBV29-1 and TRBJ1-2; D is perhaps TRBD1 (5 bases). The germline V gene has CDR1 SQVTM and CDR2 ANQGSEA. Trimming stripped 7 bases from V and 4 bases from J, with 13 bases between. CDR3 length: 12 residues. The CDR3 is CSGMDIVYGYTF. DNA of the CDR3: TGCAGCGGTATGGACATAGTCTATGGCTACACCTTC.

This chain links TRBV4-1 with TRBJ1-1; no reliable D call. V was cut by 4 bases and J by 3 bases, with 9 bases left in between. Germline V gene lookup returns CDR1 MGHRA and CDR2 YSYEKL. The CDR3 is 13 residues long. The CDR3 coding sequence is TGCGCCAGCAGCCTCGACGGAGACACTGAAGCTTTCTTT. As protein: CASSLDGDTEAFF.

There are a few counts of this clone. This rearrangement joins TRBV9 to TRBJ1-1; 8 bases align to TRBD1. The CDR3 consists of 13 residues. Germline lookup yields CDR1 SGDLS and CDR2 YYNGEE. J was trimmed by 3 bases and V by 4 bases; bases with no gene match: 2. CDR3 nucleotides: TGTGCCAGCAGCAAGGACAGGGACACTGAAGCTTTCTTT. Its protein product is CASSKDRDTEAFF.

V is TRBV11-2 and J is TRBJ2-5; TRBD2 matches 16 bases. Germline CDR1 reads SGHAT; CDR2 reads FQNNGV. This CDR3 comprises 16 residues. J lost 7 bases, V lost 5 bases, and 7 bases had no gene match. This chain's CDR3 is CASSTGTSGGAGTQYF. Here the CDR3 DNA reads TGTGCCAGCAGCACCGGGACTAGCGGGGGGGCAGGGACCCAGTACTTC.

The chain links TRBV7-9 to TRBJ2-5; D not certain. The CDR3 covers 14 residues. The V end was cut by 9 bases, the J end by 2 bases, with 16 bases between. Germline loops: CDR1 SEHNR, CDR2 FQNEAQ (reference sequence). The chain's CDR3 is CARYHSRLQETQYF. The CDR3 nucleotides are TGTGCCAGATACCACAGCCGGTTGCAAGAGACCCAGTACTTC.

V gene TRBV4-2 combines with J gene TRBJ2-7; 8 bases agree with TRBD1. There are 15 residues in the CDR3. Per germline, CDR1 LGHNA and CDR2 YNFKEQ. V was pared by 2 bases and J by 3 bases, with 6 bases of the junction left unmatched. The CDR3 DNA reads TGTGCCAGCAGCCAAACTGGACAGGGAAACTACGAGCAGTACTTC. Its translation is CASSQTGQGNYEQYF.

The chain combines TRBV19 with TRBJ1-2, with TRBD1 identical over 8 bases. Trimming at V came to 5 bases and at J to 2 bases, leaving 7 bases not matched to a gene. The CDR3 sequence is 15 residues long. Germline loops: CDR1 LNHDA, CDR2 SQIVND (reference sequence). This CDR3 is CASSLWTGLNYGYTF. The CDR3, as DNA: TGTGCCAGTAGTCTATGGACAGGGCTGAACTATGGCTACACCTTC.

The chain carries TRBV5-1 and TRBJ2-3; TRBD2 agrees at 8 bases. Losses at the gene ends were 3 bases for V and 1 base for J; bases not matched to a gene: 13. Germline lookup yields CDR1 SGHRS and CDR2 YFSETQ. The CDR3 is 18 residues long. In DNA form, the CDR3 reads TGCGCCAGCAGCTATGACCCTCTTACTAGCGGAGGCACAGATACGCAGTATTTT. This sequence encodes CASSYDPLTSGGTDTQYF.